The 10 T cell receptor beta chains below come from one sample, sequenced in a study of vaccination and CD4 T cells after COVID-19. Cultured CD4+ T-cell DNA underwent Oncomine TCR Beta short-read sequencing. TCRdb re-called the PCR reads through MiXCR, storing one row per CDR3 protein. The table includes under 15,000 distinct CDR3 sequences, 25% to 35% detected once. Treatment reported: roughly 10-day PBMC culture with coronavirus spike peptide pools or control peptides (ViraFEST assay). The antigens of these receptors remain unknown. The sequencing used CD4+ T cells from blood, cultured in vitro, collected after SARS-CoV-2 vaccination. All receptors derive from a human donor who had recovered from COVID-19.

This clonotype was detected a few times. The chain links TRBV20-1 to TRBJ1-5, with TRBD1 matching over 7 bases. Germline lookup yields CDR1 DFQATT and CDR2 SNEGSKA (reference sequence). Trimming removed 1 base from V and 3 bases from J; junction bases left unmatched: 12. The CDR3 runs 17 residues. DNA of the CDR3: TGCAGTGCTAGAGGAGGCGACAGGGTTTGGGCCAATCAGCCCCAGCATTTT. Translated, it gives CSARGGDRVWANQPQHF.

The V and J genes are TRBV24-1 and TRBJ1-1; 7 bases align to TRBD1. Germline CDR1 and CDR2: KGHDR and SFDVKD. V shed 5 bases and J 5 bases; nucleotides not matched to a gene: 4. This CDR3 has 13 residues. CDR3 coding DNA: TGTGCCACCAGTGTCCAGGGGGGGACTGAAGCTTTCTTT. It codes for CATSVQGGTEAFF.

This clonotype qualifies as large. The gene calls are TRBV11-2 and TRBJ1-2, with a weak D call TRBD1 (6 bases). CDR1 is SGHAT and CDR2 is FQNNGV in the germline V gene. The CDR3 spans 13 residues. V was cut by 2 bases and J by 3 bases, with 7 bases left in between. The CDR3 region has the DNA TGTGCCAGCAGCTTAAACAGGGACTATGGCTACACCTTC. It is translated as CASSLNRDYGYTF.

This clonotype was seen a few times. The chain carries TRBV6-1 and TRBJ1-2; TRBD1 matches at 10 bases. Germline assignment: CDR1 MNHNS and CDR2 SASEGT. CDR3 length: 14 amino acids. Losses at the gene ends were 5 bases for V and 2 bases for J; bases not matched to a gene: 2. Here the CDR3 DNA reads TGTGCCAGCAGTCGGACAGGGGGAAACTATGGCTACACCTTC. It is translated as CASSRTGGNYGYTF.

V gene TRBV30 combines with J gene TRBJ2-7; 7 nucleotides agree with TRBD1. This CDR3 spans 15 amino acids. Germline lookup yields CDR1 GTSNPN and CDR2 SVGIG (reference sequence). V lost 5 bases, J lost 5 bases, and 15 bases stayed unmatched. CDR3 coding DNA: TGTGCCTGGGGCCTAAGGGGGCTTCGTTCCCACGAGCAGTACTTC. Translating it yields CAWGLRGLRSHEQYF.

This clonotype occurred a few times. The chain has TRBV6-5 and TRBJ2-3, with 9 positions matching TRBD1. This CDR3 comprises 16 residues. The germline V gene has CDR1 MNHEY and CDR2 SVGAGI. The V gene end was trimmed by 4 bases and the J gene end by 6 bases; junction bases not matched to a gene: 11. The CDR3 reads CASSFLTGGAGDTQYF. Here the CDR3 DNA reads TGTGCCAGCAGTTTCCTTACAGGGGGCGCTGGGGATACGCAGTATTTT.

This clonotype was counted only a few times. The chain uses TRBV7-9 and TRBJ2-1, with D possibly matching TRBD1 (5 bases). The V gene lost 5 bases and the J gene lost 6 bases, with 11 bases spanning the gap. The CDR3 consists of 13 residues. In germline, CDR1 is SEHNR, CDR2 FQNEAQ (reference sequence). The CDR3 DNA reads TGTGCCAGCAGCCTCAGACAGACCAATGAGCAGTTCTTC. Translated: CASSLRQTNEQFF.

A few counts support this clonotype. The J gene is TRBJ1-2, the V gene TRBV20-1; D not resolved. V was shortened by 6 bases and J by 4 bases, with 9 bases between the two germline ends. Germline lookup yields CDR1 DFQATT and CDR2 SNEGSKA (reference sequence). This CDR3 spans 11 amino acids. CDR3 nucleotide sequence: TGCAGTGCGTTCATACCCTATGGCTACACCTTC. Amino acid sequence: CSAFIPYGYTF.

This clonotype was detected only a few times. The genes are TRBV20-1 and TRBJ1-2; D is undetermined. CDR1 DFQATT and CDR2 SNEGSKA come from the germline V gene (reference sequence). This CDR3 spans 12 amino acids. V lost 3 bases, J lost 6 bases, and 11 bases lay in between. As DNA, the CDR3 is TGCAGTGCTAGTCCACTTTTTCATGGCTACACCTTC. As protein: CSASPLFHGYTF.

The chain combines TRBV7-9 with TRBJ2-5; 7 nucleotides align to TRBD1. The germline V gene has CDR1 SEHNR and CDR2 FQNEAQ (reference sequence). Trimming cost V 5 bases and J 1 base; bases outside gene matches: 10. The CDR3 covers 16 residues. The CDR3 sequence: CASSDTNRGGQETQYF. The CDR3 coding sequence is TGTGCCAGCAGCGATACTAACAGGGGTGGCCAAGAGACCCAGTACTTC.